This T cell receptor (beta chain) derives from a study of blood T cells in healthy people across ages. The V gene end was trimmed by 6 bases and the J gene end by 2 bases; junction bases not matched to a gene: 10. The CDR3 consists of 15 residues. The germline gives CDR1 DFQATT, CDR2 SNEGSKA (reference sequence). A second about 6 to 12 cycle PCR used barcoded and J-beta primers. TCRdb reprocessed the 5' RACE reads via MiXCR and lists one record per CDR3 protein. The table shows approximately 800,000 distinct CDR3 sequences, with roughly 24% occurring only once. In addition, the sample was reused for a study of T cells of mothers and their children.

The TCR originated in a boy aged 5 to 17 in good health. This rearrangement joins TRBV20-1 to TRBJ2-5; 9 positions match TRBD1. Sequencing was done on a sample of blood. The CDR3, as DNA: TGCAGTGCCCATCCGGGACAGGGCTTTCAAGAGACCCAGTACTTC. Translating it yields CSAHPGQGFQETQYF.